This T cell receptor beta chain comes out of a study of human T cells and chemical hapten exposure. In the study overall: Donors were sensitized with 2% DPC on the upper inner arm.

The time point is: pre-sensitization, week 0. Noted treatment: therapeutic diphenylcyclopropenone sensitization with weekly scalp DPC. One entry per CDR3 protein results from TCRdb running MiXCR on the RACE reads. The sample includes more than 250,000 distinct CDR3 sequences, 7.5% to 10% of them seen just once. This clonotype was seen a handful of times. Germline loops: CDR1 MNHEY, CDR2 SMNVEV (reference sequence). This CDR3 is 15 amino acids long. Trimming took 1 base from V and 4 from J; bases not matched to a gene: 5. This sequence was found in a woman aged 40 to 50 with alopecia areata. Some clones in this sample may be carry-over from other donors' samples. This sequence joins TRBV27 and TRBJ2-7; TRBD2 agrees at 9 bases. The input for sequencing was whole blood, taken in connection with sensitization to the hapten diphenylcyclopropenone (DPC). CDR3 amino acids: CASSLYAGGPYEQYF. The CDR3 DNA reads as TGTGCCAGCAGTTTATACGCGGGAGGGCCTTACGAGCAGTACTTC.